This TCR beta chain was sequenced during a study of regulatory T cells in long-lasting Graves disease. Time point here: persistent/refractory GD, antithyroid drugs over 5 years with positive TRAb. TCR sequences were obtained from RNA taken from PBMCs. There are 15 residues in the CDR3. With 2 bases clipped from V and 5 bases from J, the junction kept 5 bases outside the gene matches. Germline CDR1 MDHEN, CDR2 SYDVKM. This clonotype was counted many times. Its target is unknown. Findings and caveats of the study: Newly diagnosed patients had higher TCR diversity than persistent Graves' patients did. Between persistent patients, 2,500 to 3,500 public clonotypes were shared, exceeding the roughly 940 shared between new patients. Favored usage of TRBV28, TRBJ1-2 and TRBJ2-5 was recorded in persistent disease.

Through Arm-PCR of CDR3 regions and iRepertoire HTBI primers, TCR beta libraries were built. TCRdb used MiXCR to reprocess the multiplex PCR reads, holding one entry per CDR3 protein. The data show approximately 500,000 distinct CDR3 sequences, with approximately 21% seen just once and 6.5% to 9% held by the top ten. This chain links TRBV28 with TRBJ2-1, with 8 bases lining up with TRBD2. This specimen consisted of peripheral blood mononuclear cells (PBMCs), obtained when the disease was refractory, from a patient treated with antithyroid drugs. The clonotype was recovered from a female donor with Graves disease. Written as DNA, the CDR3 is TGTGCCAGCAGTTTAGCGGGAGGCCCGGACAATGAGCAGTTCTTC. It encodes CASSLAGGPDNEQFF.